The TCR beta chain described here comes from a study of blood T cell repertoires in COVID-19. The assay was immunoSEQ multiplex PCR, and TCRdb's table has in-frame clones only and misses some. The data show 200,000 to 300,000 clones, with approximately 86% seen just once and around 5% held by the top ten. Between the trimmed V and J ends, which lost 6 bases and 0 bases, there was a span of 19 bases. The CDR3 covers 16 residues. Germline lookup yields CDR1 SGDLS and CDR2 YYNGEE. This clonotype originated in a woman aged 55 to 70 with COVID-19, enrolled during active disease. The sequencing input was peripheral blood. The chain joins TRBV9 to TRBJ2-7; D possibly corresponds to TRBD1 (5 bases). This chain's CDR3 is CASNRQKKESSYEQYF. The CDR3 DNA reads TGTGCCAGCAACAGACAGAAAAAGGAGAGCTCCTACGAGCAGTACTTC.